This T cell receptor (beta chain) stems from a study of monozygotic twins with inflammatory bowel disease. About this clonotype itself: Its target is not known.

Germline CDR1 and CDR2: SGHRS and YFSETQ. The CDR3 contains 11 residues. Study-wide points: Subtypes among T cells remained indistinguishable.

TCRdb re-called the 5' RACE reads and shows each CDR3 protein once, DNA omitted. This repertoire includes more than 120,000 distinct CDR3 sequences. The sequence was collected from a human donor with ulcerative colitis or Crohn's disease, or a healthy co-twin of an affected twin (not recorded which). The sequenced material came from blood. The rearrangement links TRBV5-1 to TRBJ1-1. The CDR3 reads CASALGPEAFF.